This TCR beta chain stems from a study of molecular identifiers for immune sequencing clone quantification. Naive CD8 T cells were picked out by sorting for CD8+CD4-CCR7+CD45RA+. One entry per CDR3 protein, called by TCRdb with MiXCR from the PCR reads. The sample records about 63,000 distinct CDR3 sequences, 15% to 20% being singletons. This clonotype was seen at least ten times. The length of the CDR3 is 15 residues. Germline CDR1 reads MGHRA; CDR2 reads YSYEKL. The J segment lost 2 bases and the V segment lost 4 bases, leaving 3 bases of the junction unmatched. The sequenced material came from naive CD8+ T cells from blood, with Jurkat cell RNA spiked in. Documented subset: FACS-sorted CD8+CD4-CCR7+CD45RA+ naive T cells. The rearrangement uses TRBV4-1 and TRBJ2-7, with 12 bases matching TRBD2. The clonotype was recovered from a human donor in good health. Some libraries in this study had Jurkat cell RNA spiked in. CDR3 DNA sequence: TGCGCCAGCAGCCCTAGACTAGCGGGAGCCTACGAGCAGTACTTC. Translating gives CASSPRLAGAYEQYF.